Shown below are 7 T cell receptor beta chains from a single sample sequenced in a study of cytomegalovirus exposure and HLA in healthy donors. Vbeta (60) and Jbeta (13) primers were used in the PCR. Sequenced by immunoSEQ multiplex PCR; TCRdb stores in-frame clones only, minus some. The data hold approximately 150,000 clones, with about two thirds observed a single time. The sequenced sample consisted of PBMCs. The receptors shown here come from a woman aged 30 to 39 in good health and CMV-seronegative.

V usage is TRBV19 and J usage is TRBJ2-5; 8 bases are a match to TRBD2. The V and J ends lost 2 bases and 2 bases, in that order; junction bases with no gene match: 4. The CDR3 has 15 amino acids. In germline, CDR1 is LNHDA, CDR2 SQIVND (reference sequence). The CDR3 protein is CASSISSGAQETQYF. Written as DNA, the CDR3 is TGTGCCAGTAGTATAAGTAGCGGGGCTCAAGAGACCCAGTACTTC.

A word on this clone: Likely a read error: the CDR3 ends without its conserved phenylalanine or tryptophan. The chain has TRBV28 and TRBJ2-7, with a weak D call TRBD2 (7 bases). In germline, CDR1 is MDHEN, CDR2 SYDVKM. Trimming stripped 4 bases from V and 4 bases from J, with 17 bases between. The CDR3 has 15 residues. DNA of the CDR3: TGTGCCAGCAGTTCGCCGGGGGGCCCACTTTACGAGCAGTACCTC. Translating gives CASSSPGGPLYEQYL.

This chain joins TRBV9 and TRBJ2-3; a weak D match, TRBD1 (6 bases). The germline V and J ends were trimmed by 2 bases and 4 bases, with 11 bases remaining between them. This CDR3 has 14 amino acids. Germline CDR1 is SGDLS and CDR2 is YYNGEE. CDR3 bases: TGTGCCAGCAGCGTCCAAGAGGGGGCAGATACGCAGTATTTT. This sequence encodes CASSVQEGADTQYF.

This clone was found a few times. The chain has TRBV30 and TRBJ2-1; the D gene is possibly TRBD2 (6 bases). Germline lookup yields CDR1 GTSNPN and CDR2 SVGIG (reference sequence). The CDR3 covers 14 residues. V was cut by 2 bases and J by 3 bases, with 11 bases left in between. CDR3 coding DNA: TGTGCCTGGAGTACGGGAGAGAACTACAATGAGCAGTTCTTC. As protein: CAWSTGENYNEQFF.

J is TRBJ2-1 and V is TRBV4-3; 7 bases match TRBD2. Per germline, CDR1 LGHNA and CDR2 YSLEER. This CDR3 is 16 amino acids long. The junction had 5 bases not matched to a gene; V was cut back by 1 base and J by 2 bases. The CDR3 bases are TGCGCCAGCAGCCAAGCCCTAGCGGCAACCTACAATGAGCAGTTCTTC. This translates into CASSQALAATYNEQFF.

The V and J genes are TRBV7-2 and TRBJ2-7; the D gene is possibly TRBD2 (6 bases). Germline V gene data show CDR1 as SGHTA and CDR2 as FQGNSA. There are 14 residues in the CDR3. The V gene lost 0 bases and the J gene lost 7 bases, with 13 bases spanning the gap. The DNA for the CDR3 is TGTGCCAGCAGCTTAGCGGACTATTCGGTTGAGCAGTACTTC. Its protein is CASSLADYSVEQYF.

This clone showed up just once. The chain combines TRBV5-1 with TRBJ2-1, with TRBD1 as a possible D gene (5 bases). The CDR3 consists of 15 residues. The V and J ends lost 0 bases and 5 bases respectively, with 12 bases between them. CDR1 and CDR2 (germline): SGHRS, YFSETQ. CDR3 bases: TGCGCCAGCAGCTTGGCCCTCGCAGGGAACAATGAGCAGTTCTTC. Amino acids: CASSLALAGNNEQFF.